One and the same sample provided the 30 T cell receptor beta chains below, sequenced in a study of shared clonotypes between healthy human individuals. Sequenced by immunoSEQ multiplex PCR; TCRdb stores in-frame clones only, minus some. The table shows roughly 2.6 million clones, with more than 90% occurring only once. The sample was naive CD4+ T cells sorted from blood. The subset: CD45RA+ positively selected. These receptor sequences come from a man aged 18 to 29 in good health.

The gene calls are TRBV19 and TRBJ1-1; D is unresolved. Germline CDR1 LNHDA, CDR2 SQIVND (reference sequence). The V end was cut by 6 bases, the J end by 2 bases, with 16 bases between. The CDR3 totals 15 residues. This CDR3 is CASSSQTGENTEAFF. The CDR3 nucleotides are TGTGCCAGTAGCTCACAAACCGGGGAAAACACTGAAGCTTTCTTT.

The chain is built from TRBV2 and TRBJ1-5; 10 nucleotides align to TRBD1. The CDR3 is 16 residues long. J was trimmed by 1 base and V by 4 bases; bases with no gene match: 4. Looked up from germline, CDR1 is SNHLY and CDR2 is FYNNEI. CDR3 bases: TGTGCCAGCAGTGGACCGGGACAGGGGAGCAATCAGCCCCAGCATTTT. It encodes CASSGPGQGSNQPQHF.

DNA of the CDR3: TGTGCCAGCAGCTTTTCCGGTCCACAGGGGGCGAGACCTGAAAAACTGTTTTTT. This translates into CASSFSGPQGARPEKLFF. The chain has TRBV7-6 and TRBJ1-4; TRBD1 matches 9 bases. The CDR3 spans 18 residues. CDR1 is SGHVS and CDR2 is FNYEAQ in the germline V gene. V was pared by 3 bases and J by 7 bases, with 15 bases of the junction left unmatched.

This chain links TRBV7-2 with TRBJ1-3, with D possibly matching TRBD1 (5 bases). In germline, CDR1 is SGHTA, CDR2 FQGNSA. The V end was cut by 3 bases, the J end by 0 bases, with 18 bases between. The CDR3 runs 18 residues. The CDR3 reads CASSFLLLDRTSGNTIYF. The CDR3 bases are TGTGCCAGCAGCTTCTTGTTATTAGACAGAACCTCTGGAAACACCATATATTTT.

The rearrangement uses TRBV27 and TRBJ2-3, with TRBD2 matching over 8 bases. V dropped 3 bases and J dropped 1; count of bases not matched to a gene: 3. CDR1 and CDR2 from the germline V gene are MNHEY and SMNVEV (reference sequence). CDR3 length equals 15 residues. For the CDR3, the DNA is TGTGCCAGCAGTTTCTCGGGGGGGGGCACAGATACGCAGTATTTT. Translated, it gives CASSFSGGGTDTQYF.

The chain is built from TRBV18 and TRBJ2-2; 12 positions agree with TRBD2. This CDR3 is built from 14 residues. The germline gives CDR1 KGHSH, CDR2 LQKENI. Losses at the gene ends were 4 bases for V and 6 bases for J; bases not matched to a gene: 0. Here the CDR3 reads CASSRLAGAGELFF. The CDR3 bases are TGTGCCAGCTCACGACTAGCGGGAGCCGGGGAGCTGTTTTTT.

V usage is TRBV6-5 and J usage is TRBJ1-2, with D uncertain. Trimming pared 0 bases from V and 2 bases from J, leaving 10 bases between. The CDR3 loop spans 15 amino acids. Germline CDR1 reads MNHEY; CDR2 reads SVGAGI. This CDR3 reads CASSYSARRNYGYTF. DNA of the CDR3: TGTGCCAGCAGTTACTCCGCCAGAAGGAACTATGGCTACACCTTC.

This clone came up a few times. V usage is TRBV30 and J usage is TRBJ1-4, with D unresolved. The germline V and J ends were trimmed by 2 bases and 5 bases, with 6 bases remaining between them. The length of the CDR3 is 12 residues. The germline V gene encodes CDR1 GTSNPN and CDR2 SVGIG (reference sequence). CDR3 bases: TGTGCCTGGAGTAACGCGAATGAAAAACTGTTTTTT. It yields the protein CAWSNANEKLFF.

The chain employs TRBV5-1 and TRBJ1-4; 7 bases are a match to TRBD1. This CDR3 region has 16 residues. V shed 4 bases, J shed 3 bases, and the junction held 9 bases outside the gene matches. Germline CDR1 is SGHRS and CDR2 is YFSETQ. CDR3 DNA sequence: TGCGCCAGCAGCCAGCAGGGGGGAACGGCTAATGAAAAACTGTTTTTT. Its translation is CASSQQGGTANEKLFF.

The chain carries TRBV7-2 and TRBJ1-5; D call uncertain. CDR1 SGHTA and CDR2 FQGNSA come from the germline V gene. The CDR3 length is 15 residues. Trimming stripped 5 bases from V and 3 bases from J, with 14 bases between. The CDR3 reads CASSEVQTLNQPQHF. CDR3 coding DNA: TGTGCCAGCAGCGAGGTACAGACTCTCAATCAGCCCCAGCATTTT.

This sequence joins TRBV7-8 and TRBJ1-2, with TRBD1 matching 7 bases. CDR3 length: 14 amino acids. The germline gives CDR1 SGHVS, CDR2 FQNEAQ. V trimming: 2 bases; J trimming: 4 bases; junction bases outside the gene matches: 4. The CDR3 protein is CASSLQGGIYGYTF. CDR3 sequence (DNA): TGTGCCAGCAGCTTACAGGGGGGGATCTATGGCTACACCTTC.

This chain uses TRBV5-5 with TRBJ1-2; tentative D call: TRBD1 (6 bases). The CDR3 contains 14 residues. Germline lookup yields CDR1 SGHKS and CDR2 YYEKEE (reference sequence). V was clipped by 5 bases and J by 2 bases, with 13 bases between them. CDR3 region: CASSPPGTNYGYTF. In nucleotides, the CDR3 is TGTGCCAGCAGTCCCCCCGGGACAAACTATGGCTACACCTTC.

The rearrangement links TRBV18 to TRBJ2-3; 8 bases map to TRBD1. The length of the CDR3 is 14 residues. Germline V gene data show CDR1 as KGHSH and CDR2 as LQKENI. The V gene end was trimmed by 4 bases and the J gene end by 2 bases; junction bases not matched to a gene: 2. CDR3 region: CASSLTGVTDTQYF. CDR3 nucleotides: TGTGCCAGCTCACTGACAGGGGTCACAGATACGCAGTATTTT.

This clone was observed a handful of times. The chain is built from TRBV11-2 and TRBJ1-6, with a possible D match to TRBD1 (6 bases). V was clipped by 4 bases and J by 14 bases, with 30 bases between them. The CDR3 extends over 18 amino acids. CDR1 and CDR2 from the germline V gene are SGHAT and FQNNGV. The DNA for the CDR3 is TGTGCCAGCAGCTCCTTTGAGGGGGGCCTGGAAACGTTTCTAGCCCTCCACTTT. This encodes CASSSFEGGLETFLALHF.

V is TRBV7-2 and J is TRBJ1-2, with D possibly matching TRBD1 (5 bases). The CDR3 is made up of 16 amino acids. V lost 4 bases and J 8 bases, leaving 23 bases between the germline ends. Germline V CDR1 and CDR2: SGHTA, FQGNSA. The CDR3 DNA reads TGTGCCAGCAGCTCCGCGACCCCAGGGTCAGTTTCGGGCTACACCTTC. This codes for CASSSATPGSVSGYTF.

The genes are TRBV6-1 and TRBJ2-7, with 9 bases that match TRBD1. The CDR3 totals 14 residues. With V trimmed by 6 bases and J by 3 bases, 6 bases remained unmatched. CDR1 is MNHNS and CDR2 is SASEGT in the germline V gene. DNA of the CDR3: TGTGCCAGCAGACGGACAGGGGCCAACTACGAGCAGTACTTC. It is translated as CASRRTGANYEQYF.

The chain combines TRBV27 with TRBJ1-1, with D uncertain. The V gene's germline CDR1 is MNHEY and CDR2 SMNVEV (reference sequence). CDR3 length: 13 residues. Between the trimmed V and J ends, which lost 6 bases and 0 bases, there was a span of 8 bases. The CDR3 coding sequence is TGTGCCAGCAGGCGGGATTTGAACACTGAAGCTTTCTTT. It codes for CASRRDLNTEAFF.

This chain links TRBV30 with TRBJ1-3; no reliable D call. Trimming pared 2 bases from V and 0 bases from J, leaving 8 bases between. The CDR3 has 14 residues. CDR1 is GTSNPN, CDR2 SVGIG, per germline (reference sequence). As DNA, the CDR3 is TGTGCCTGGAGTATGGGAGTCTCTGGAAACACCATATATTTT. Translating gives CAWSMGVSGNTIYF.

Notes on this clone: Distinct nucleotide sequences in the sample also encode this CDR3. The CDR3, as DNA: TGTGCCAGCAGCTTGGTGGCCGGGACAGGGAATTCACCCCTCCACTTT. The encoded protein is CASSLVAGTGNSPLHF. The chain has TRBV5-4 and TRBJ1-6, with 9 positions matching TRBD1. The trim removed 0 bases at V and 7 bases at J, leaving 5 bases unmatched. Germline loops: CDR1 SGHNT, CDR2 YYREEE (reference sequence). The CDR3 consists of 16 residues. Supplemented by reference TRBV5-4 and TRBJ1-6, the full variable domain reads ETGVTQSPTHLIKTRGQQVTLRCSSQSGHNTVSWYQQALGQGPQFIFQYYREEENGRGNFPPRFSGLQFPNYSSELNVNALELDDSALYLCASSLVAGTGNSPLHFGNGTRLTVT.

The chain carries TRBV6-1 and TRBJ1-2; the D gene is possibly TRBD1 (5 bases). The V end was cut by 2 bases, the J end by 4 bases, with 11 bases between. The germline CDR1 and CDR2 sequences are MNHNS and SASEGT. This CDR3 is built from 14 residues. For the CDR3, the DNA is TGTGCCAGCAGTGAAATGGGGGATTTCTATGGCTACACCTTC. Its translation is CASSEMGDFYGYTF.

J is TRBJ2-7 and V is TRBV5-1; 8 bases agree with TRBD1. V lost 3 bases and J lost 5; bases outside the gene matches: 4. The germline V gene has CDR1 SGHRS and CDR2 YFSETQ. The CDR3 has 13 amino acids. The DNA of the CDR3 is TGCGCCAGCAGCTCACCAGGGGGCAACGAGCAGTACTTC. Translating gives CASSSPGGNEQYF.

The chain carries TRBV6-5 and TRBJ2-2; tentative D call: TRBD2 (5 bases). V dropped 8 bases and J dropped 4 bases, with 14 bases sitting between them. CDR1 MNHEY and CDR2 SVGAGI come from the germline V gene. The CDR3 contains 14 residues. CDR3 nucleotide sequence: TGTGCCAGCTCGGGGTTGGGAGTCACCGGGGAGCTGTTTTTT. Its protein is CASSGLGVTGELFF.

The chain links TRBV6-6 to TRBJ1-5; D not certain. CDR3 length: 12 amino acids. Germline CDR1 is MNHNY and CDR2 is SVGAGI (reference sequence). Trimming took 6 bases from V and 6 from J, leaving 9 bases between them. Written as DNA, the CDR3 is TGTGCCAGCAGCCTAGGAGGTCAGCCCCAGCATTTT. Amino acid sequence: CASSLGGQPQHF.

V is TRBV18 and J is TRBJ2-7, with D hard to call. With 3 bases removed from V and 6 bases from J, the gap between germline ends came to 15 bases. Germline CDR1 KGHSH, CDR2 LQKENI. The CDR3 runs to 14 residues. This chain's CDR3 is CASSPRSPGGEQYF. As DNA, the CDR3 is TGTGCCAGCTCACCCCGGTCTCCGGGTGGCGAGCAGTACTTC.

The CDR3 sequence is CASSWGQTYEQYF. In DNA form, the CDR3 reads TGTGCCAGCAGCTGGGGGCAAACCTACGAGCAGTACTTC. The chain recombines TRBV13 with TRBJ2-7; D is perhaps TRBD1 (6 bases). The CDR3 length is 13 residues. The V and J ends lost 4 bases and 2 bases respectively, with 9 bases between them. CDR1 is PRHDT, CDR2 FYEKMQ, per germline (reference sequence).

The chain recombines TRBV10-3 with TRBJ1-3, with D possibly matching TRBD1 (5 bases). V lost 2 bases, J lost 1 base, and 9 bases lay in between. Germline lookup yields CDR1 ENHRY and CDR2 SYGVKD. The length of the CDR3 is 15 residues. CDR3 bases: TGTGCCATCAGTGAGACTGGGACTTCTGGAAACACCATATATTTT. Its translation: CAISETGTSGNTIYF.

The chain uses TRBV29-1 and TRBJ1-4; 10 bases align to TRBD1. The CDR3 consists of 13 residues. The germline V gene has CDR1 SQVTM and CDR2 ANQGSEA. Losses at the gene ends were 6 bases for V and 6 bases for J; bases not matched to a gene: 4. CDR3 nucleotides: TGCAGCGTCCGACAGGGGGCGGATGAAAAACTGTTTTTT. This sequence encodes CSVRQGADEKLFF. Full variable domain (remainder filled in from reference TRBV29-1 and TRBJ1-4): SAVISQKPSRDICQRGTSLTIQCQVDSQVTMMFWYRQQPGQSLTLIATANQGSEATYESGFVIDKFPISRPNLTFSTLTVSNMSPEDSSIYLCSVRQGADEKLFFGSGTQLSVL.

The chain has TRBV7-2 and TRBJ2-5; a possible D gene is TRBD2 (6 bases). CDR1 and CDR2 from the germline V gene are SGHTA and FQGNSA. The CDR3 extends over 14 amino acids. Trimming left V 7 bases short and J 2 bases short, with 14 bases between. CDR3 region: CASNVRSGQETQYF. The CDR3 DNA follows: TGTGCCAGCAACGTCCGTAGCGGACAAGAGACCCAGTACTTC.

This clone was seen a single time. V and J are TRBV7-2 and TRBJ1-6; TRBD1 matches at 7 bases. Trimming took 0 bases from V and 6 from J; bases not matched to a gene: 5. The CDR3 runs 16 residues. From germline, CDR1 is SGHTA and CDR2 FQGNSA. The CDR3, as DNA: TGTGCCAGCAGCTTAGCCGCGACAGGGATTAATTCACCCCTCCACTTT. Translated: CASSLAATGINSPLHF.

The gene calls are TRBV6-6 and TRBJ2-1, with TRBD2 identical over 12 bases. Germline loops: CDR1 MNHNY, CDR2 SVGAGI (reference sequence). CDR3 size: 14 residues. The ends lost 6 bases at V and 8 bases at J; junction bases unmatched: 5. Here the CDR3 DNA reads TGTGCCAGCAGGCTAGCGGGAGGGGGGGATGAGCAGTTCTTC. This translates into CASRLAGGGDEQFF.